Below, 32 T cell receptor beta chains from the same sample are listed, as sequenced in a study of cytomegalovirus exposure and HLA in healthy donors. The primer mix had 60 Vbeta and 13 Jbeta primers. TCRdb keeps only in-frame clones here, not all; method: immunoSEQ multiplex PCR. Found here are 100,000 or so clones, 65% to 85% of them singletons; the top ten hold approximately 2%. Sequencing input: PBMCs. Every receptor here comes from a woman in her thirties or forties in good health and CMV-seronegative.

V and J are TRBV18 and TRBJ2-7; TRBD1 agrees at 7 bases. Germline V gene sequence: CDR1 KGHSH, CDR2 LQKENI. V trimming: 2 bases; J trimming: 4 bases; junction bases outside the gene matches: 11. The CDR3 totals 16 residues. The CDR3 spells CASSPGIRQGAYEQYF. In DNA form, the CDR3 reads TGTGCCAGCTCACCAGGGATCAGACAGGGTGCGTACGAGCAGTACTTC.

In its sample, this clone was seen a few times. The germline gene is not matched at one end of the junction; a read error may be the cause. The chain combines TRBV7-9 with TRBJ2-4; the match to TRBD2 covers 8 bases. The germline gives CDR1 SEHNR, CDR2 FQNEAQ (reference sequence). The CDR3 covers 17 residues. The CDR3 sequence is CSSSSILADQAKNIQYF. DNA for the CDR3: TGTTCCAGCAGCTCGATACTAGCGGACCAAGCCAAAAACATTCAGTACTTC.

The chain has TRBV7-2 and TRBJ2-5; 9 bases match TRBD2. The CDR3 runs 15 residues. The germline V gene has CDR1 SGHTA and CDR2 FQGNSA. V trimming: 2 bases; J trimming: 11 bases; junction bases outside the gene matches: 12. In DNA form, the CDR3 reads TGTGCCAGCAGCTTAAACGCAGCGGGGGGCGGGGAGCAGTACTTC. Translating gives CASSLNAAGGGEQYF.

The V call is TRBV9, the J call TRBJ2-3, with 10 bases aligning to TRBD2. V lost 3 bases, J lost 3 bases, and 7 bases stayed unmatched. The CDR3 totals 16 residues. Germline loops: CDR1 SGDLS, CDR2 YYNGEE. As DNA, the CDR3 is TGTGCCAGCAGCGCCGTCGGGACTAGCGAAACAGATACGCAGTATTTT. Protein sequence: CASSAVGTSETDTQYF.

This sequence joins TRBV11-2 and TRBJ2-7, with D possibly being TRBD2 (5 bases). The CDR3 is 15 amino acids. V was trimmed by 1 base and J by 2 bases, leaving 12 bases between them. Germline V gives CDR1 SGHAT, CDR2 FQNNGV. The CDR3 bases are TGTGCCAGCAGCTTAGGTGGGGAGCCCACCTACGAGCAGTACTTC. It translates to CASSLGGEPTYEQYF.

The chain combines TRBV5-6 with TRBJ1-6, with 7 bases lining up with TRBD1. The CDR3 contains 16 residues. Trimming cost V 3 bases and J 6 bases; bases outside gene matches: 9. Germline-derived CDR1 and CDR2 are SGHDT and YYEEEE. In DNA form, the CDR3 reads TGTGCCAGCAGCTCCCAGGGCAGGGGGAGTAATTCACCCCTCCACTTT. This gives the protein CASSSQGRGSNSPLHF.

The gene calls are TRBV30 and TRBJ2-5; 8 bases are shared with TRBD2. With 2 bases clipped from V and 4 bases from J, the junction kept 6 bases outside the gene matches. Per germline, CDR1 GTSNPN and CDR2 SVGIG (reference sequence). The CDR3 sequence is 14 residues long. This CDR3 reads CAWSRGAGVETQYF. In DNA, the CDR3 is TGTGCCTGGAGTAGAGGAGCGGGAGTAGAGACCCAGTACTTC.

The genes are TRBV14 and TRBJ2-1, with 7 bases identical to TRBD2. With V trimmed by 4 bases and J by 12 bases, 6 bases remained unmatched. This CDR3 spans 12 amino acids. Germline V gene lookup returns CDR1 SGHDN and CDR2 FVKESK. CDR3 nucleotides: TGTGCCAGCAGCCTATTAGCGGGTCTGCAGTTCTTC. It codes for CASSLLAGLQFF.

The chain is built from TRBV7-3 and TRBJ2-2; 7 positions match TRBD2. The CDR3 runs 16 residues. Germline CDR1 reads SGHTA; CDR2 reads FQGTGA. V was pared by 5 bases and J by 2 bases, with 8 bases of the junction left unmatched. The CDR3 bases are TGTGCCAGCAGCCCTTGGGGGGGACCTAACACCGGGGAGCTGTTTTTT. It is translated as CASSPWGGPNTGELFF. Looking up the rest from reference TRBV7-3 and TRBJ2-2 gives the full variable domain: GAGVSQTPSNKVTEKGKYVELRCDPISGHTALYWYRQSLGQGPEFLIYFQGTGAADDSGLPNDRFFAVRPEGSVSTLKIQRTERGDSAVYLCASSPWGGPNTGELFFGEGSRLTVL.

A remark on this clone: Within the sample, other DNA sequences also encode this same CDR3. The rearrangement links TRBV10-3 to TRBJ1-1; no definite D call. Germline loops: CDR1 ENHRY, CDR2 SYGVKD. The ends were cut back, 6 bases at V and 5 bases at J, with 10 bases in the middle. The CDR3 has 12 residues. CDR3 DNA: TGTGCCATCAGCCCCGGTTCAACTGAAGCTTTCTTT. Its protein product is CAISPGSTEAFF.

This chain joins TRBV6-1 and TRBJ2-7; D unclear. This CDR3 contains 14 residues. The germline gives CDR1 MNHNS, CDR2 SASEGT. The V and J ends lost 3 bases and 3 bases respectively, with 12 bases between them. In DNA, the CDR3 is TGTGCCAGCAGTGACCAACCTTGGAGCTACGAGCAGTACTTC. This gives the protein CASSDQPWSYEQYF.

The J gene is TRBJ1-5, the V gene TRBV7-2; TRBD1 is a possible D gene (5 bases). Per the germline V gene, CDR1 is SGHTA and CDR2 is FQGNSA. This CDR3 has 15 amino acids. The V gene lost 1 base and the J gene lost 6 bases, with 13 bases spanning the gap. The CDR3 DNA reads TGTGCCAGCAGCTTAGGGGGCGGATGGGGTCAGCCCCAGCATTTT. Its translation is CASSLGGGWGQPQHF.

CDR3 sequence: CASSFRPGQGYEQYF. The CDR3 DNA reads TGTGCCAGCAGTTTTCGCCCGGGACAGGGGTACGAGCAGTACTTC. This chain joins TRBV27 and TRBJ2-7, with 10 bases lining up with TRBD1. After removal of 3 bases from V and 4 bases from J, the junction contained 6 bases not matched to a gene. Germline V gives CDR1 MNHEY, CDR2 SMNVEV (reference sequence). This CDR3 contains 15 residues.

This chain connects TRBV19 to TRBJ1-5, with D perhaps TRBD1 (5 bases). CDR1 is LNHDA, CDR2 SQIVND, per germline (reference sequence). V shed 4 bases and J shed 4 bases, with 14 bases lying between them. This CDR3 region has 15 residues. Here the CDR3 DNA reads TGTGCCAGTAGTAGCTCGCGGGACGGAAATCAGCCCCAGCATTTT. Residues: CASSSSRDGNQPQHF.

The chain combines TRBV5-4 with TRBJ2-3, with 11 bases aligning to TRBD2. Germline CDR1 and CDR2: SGHNT and YYREEE (reference sequence). Unmatched junction bases numbered 4, after V lost 4 bases and J lost 3 bases. This CDR3 spans 15 amino acids. The CDR3 DNA sequence: TGTGCCAGCAGCCTTAGCGGGGGGGCGACAGATACGCAGTATTTT. Protein: CASSLSGGATDTQYF.

This clone was detected only once. The gene calls are TRBV11-2 and TRBJ2-5; possibly TRBD1 for D (6 bases). V lost 2 bases and J lost 2, with 15 bases in between. This CDR3 region has 16 residues. Germline loops: CDR1 SGHAT, CDR2 FQNNGV. The CDR3 sequence: CASSLIGNRVQETQYF. As DNA, the CDR3 is TGTGCCAGCAGCTTAATTGGAAACAGGGTTCAAGAGACCCAGTACTTC. The full variable domain, completed using reference TRBV11-2 and TRBJ2-5, is EAGVAQSPRYKIIEKRQSVAFWCNPISGHATLYWYQQILGQGPKLLIQFQNNGVVDDSQLPKDRFSAERLKGVDSTLKIQPAKLEDSAVYLCASSLIGNRVQETQYFGPGTRLLVL.

The J gene is TRBJ2-7, the V gene TRBV19; 10 bases line up with TRBD1. CDR1 and CDR2 from the germline V gene are LNHDA and SQIVND (reference sequence). The CDR3 has 15 amino acids. V was clipped by 3 bases and J by 0 bases; unmatched bases: 2. Here the CDR3 reads CASSIRDRGSYEQYF. In DNA form, the CDR3 reads TGTGCCAGTAGTATCCGGGACAGGGGCTCCTACGAGCAGTACTTC.

The chain joins TRBV7-6 to TRBJ1-1, with TRBD1 matching over 7 bases. The CDR3 contains 15 residues. Germline trimming cut 2 bases from V and 1 base from J; bases unmatched to any gene: 4. CDR1 is SGHVS and CDR2 is FNYEAQ in the germline V gene. CDR3 sequence: CASSLPTGWNTEAFF. CDR3 sequence (DNA): TGTGCCAGCAGCTTACCGACAGGGTGGAACACTGAAGCTTTCTTT. Variable domain in full (rest from reference TRBV7-6 and TRBJ1-1): GAGVSQSPRYKVTKRGQDVALRCDPISGHVSLYWYRQALGQGPEFLTYFNYEAQQDKSGLPNDRFSAERPEGSISTLTIQRTEQRDSAMYRCASSLPTGWNTEAFFGQGTRLTVV.

V usage is TRBV28 and J usage is TRBJ1-5; unclear D gene. The CDR3 is 15 residues long. V dropped 1 base and J dropped 4 bases, with 11 bases sitting between them. The germline V gene encodes CDR1 MDHEN and CDR2 SYDVKM. In DNA form, the CDR3 reads TGTGCCAGCAGTTTATCCCTGGGCCCGAATCAGCCCCAGCATTTT. Protein product: CASSLSLGPNQPQHF.

In DNA form, the CDR3 reads TGTGCCAGCTCACCACGACAGGGGGCGGGAGAGACCCAGTACTTC. Its translation: CASSPRQGAGETQYF. The chain combines TRBV18 with TRBJ2-5, with TRBD1 matching 10 bases. The germline gives CDR1 KGHSH, CDR2 LQKENI. The CDR3 extends over 15 amino acids. V shed 1 base and J 4 bases; nucleotides not matched to a gene: 3.

This clone was detected a few times. The chain has TRBV5-8 and TRBJ2-5, with D perhaps TRBD1 (6 bases). CDR1 is SGHTS, CDR2 YDEGEE, per germline. This CDR3 region has 14 residues. V lost 0 bases to trimming and J lost 2 bases, with 8 bases between them. The CDR3 reads CASSLGQAQETQYF. As DNA, the CDR3 is TGTGCCAGCAGCTTGGGACAGGCGCAAGAGACCCAGTACTTC.

The V gene is TRBV7-2, the J gene TRBJ2-7, with 13 bases identical to TRBD2. This CDR3 has 15 residues. CDR1 SGHTA and CDR2 FQGNSA come from the germline V gene. V was clipped by 5 bases and J by 3 bases; unmatched bases: 4. As DNA, the CDR3 is TGTGCCAGCAGCGAACTAGCGGGGGGGCGCTACGAGCAGTACTTC. Translated, it gives CASSELAGGRYEQYF.

This clone has only a few counts. The rearrangement uses TRBV6-5 and TRBJ1-2, with D possibly matching TRBD1 (5 bases). Between the trimmed V and J ends, which lost 7 bases and 2 bases, there was a span of 17 bases. Germline loops: CDR1 MNHEY, CDR2 SVGAGI. The CDR3 is 15 residues long. The chain's CDR3 is CASTSIDSFNYGYTF. The CDR3 DNA is TGTGCCAGCACCTCTATCGACAGCTTCAACTATGGCTACACCTTC.

This clone was seen just once. The chain joins TRBV9 to TRBJ1-4; TRBD1 matches at 10 bases. The junction had 5 bases not matched to a gene; V was cut back by 1 base and J by 5 bases. The CDR3 has 16 amino acids. Germline V gene data show CDR1 as SGDLS and CDR2 as YYNGEE. Here the CDR3 DNA reads TGTGCCAGCAGCGTACGGTTGGGACAGGGGAATGAAAAACTGTTTTTT. Protein: CASSVRLGQGNEKLFF.

This CDR3 is CASSPRGGGPDTQYF. Written as DNA, the CDR3 is TGTGCCAGCAGTCCACGTGGCGGGGGTCCAGATACGCAGTATTTT. This chain links TRBV2 with TRBJ2-3; TRBD2 matches at 7 bases. V lost 5 bases to trimming and J lost 4 bases; unmatched junction nucleotides: 9. This CDR3 is 15 amino acids long. Germline values: CDR1 SNHLY, CDR2 FYNNEI.

The chain is built from TRBV28 and TRBJ2-3; 9 bases are a match to TRBD2. The CDR3 has 17 amino acids. CDR1 and CDR2 (germline): MDHEN, SYDVKM. V gave up 2 bases and J gave up 0 bases; unmatched junction bases: 6. As DNA, the CDR3 is TGTGCCAGCAGTTTAGCGGGAGGGCCCGGGAGCACAGATACGCAGTATTTT. It yields the protein CASSLAGGPGSTDTQYF.

V gene TRBV29-1 combines with J gene TRBJ2-1, with TRBD2 matching over 10 bases. CDR3 length: 14 residues. Germline trimming cut 6 bases from V and 5 bases from J; bases unmatched to any gene: 7. The germline V gene encodes CDR1 SQVTM and CDR2 ANQGSEA. CDR3 bases: TGCAGCGTACGGGTTGGACTAGCGGACAATGAGCAGTTCTTC. This translates into CSVRVGLADNEQFF.

The CDR3 DNA follows: TGTGCCAGCAGCCAAGGGGGAGTGGGACACCGCACAGATACGCAGTATTTT. Its protein product is CASSQGGVGHRTDTQYF. The chain recombines TRBV4-2 with TRBJ2-3, with D maybe TRBD1 (6 bases). V was clipped by 1 base and J by 1 base, with 15 bases between them. The CDR3 extends over 17 amino acids. Germline V CDR1 and CDR2: LGHNA, YNFKEQ.

This clone was observed a few times. The V and J genes are TRBV19 and TRBJ2-5; possible D gene TRBD2, 5 bases. V was trimmed by 6 bases and J by 5 bases, leaving 13 bases between them. CDR1 is LNHDA and CDR2 is SQIVND in the germline V gene (reference sequence). The CDR3 totals 13 residues. CDR3: CASSRGSFETQYF. The CDR3 DNA sequence: TGTGCCAGTAGCCGTGGGAGTTTCGAGACCCAGTACTTC.

V usage is TRBV11-2 and J usage is TRBJ2-3; D not certain. V lost 2 bases to trimming and J lost 3 bases, with 3 bases between them. Germline V gives CDR1 SGHAT, CDR2 FQNNGV. The CDR3 totals 12 residues. Written as DNA, the CDR3 is TGTGCCAGCAGCTTAATAACAGATACGCAGTATTTT. As protein: CASSLITDTQYF.

The chain employs TRBV29-1 and TRBJ1-5, with TRBD1 as a possible D gene (5 bases). The CDR3 length is 13 residues. Germline V gene data show CDR1 as SQVTM and CDR2 as ANQGSEA. V was pared by 7 bases and J by 5 bases, with 15 bases between. The DNA of the CDR3 is TGCAGCGCCCTGGTACGGGGGGATCAGCCCCAGCATTTT. Translated: CSALVRGDQPQHF.

The J gene is TRBJ2-3, the V gene TRBV5-5; 14 nucleotides match TRBD2. V lost 4 bases to trimming and J lost 8 bases; unmatched junction nucleotides: 9. Germline lookup yields CDR1 SGHKS and CDR2 YYEKEE (reference sequence). The CDR3 spans 16 residues. CDR3 region: CASSLPTSGGAGTQYF. The CDR3 nucleotides read TGTGCCAGCAGCCTTCCGACTAGCGGGGGGGCCGGTACGCAGTATTTT.